This TCR beta chain was captured by sequencing in a study of CD8 T cells in ankylosing spondylitis. Making use of molecular barcodes, quantitative 5'-RACE generated TCR beta libraries. From the 5' RACE reads, TCRdb called clonotypes with MiXCR, one entry per CDR3 protein. This sample has about 230,000 distinct CDR3 sequences, with 7.5% to 9.5% found just once. Note on this clonotype: Its antigen is currently unknown.

General study results and limits: A subset of motif variants has previously been described in the synovial fluid and blood of reactive arthritis. Blood of patients with ankylosing spondylitis appeared to be characterized by a TCR beta motif of about eight highly homologous variants.

The sample taken for sequencing was blood, either unsorted or a sorted T cell fraction (not recorded which). This TCR came from a female donor with ankylosing spondylitis or in good health (not recorded which).

CDR3 region: CASRIAGSTDTQYF. The CDR3 DNA is TGTGCCAGTAGAATCGCGGGGAGCACAGATACGCAGTATTTT. This rearrangement joins TRBV19 to TRBJ2-3, with a possible D match to TRBD2 (6 bases). CDR1 and CDR2 (germline): LNHDA, SQIVND (reference sequence). The CDR3 is 14 residues long. Between the trimmed V and J ends, which lost 6 bases and 0 bases, there was a span of 10 bases.